This T cell receptor (beta chain) was sequenced during a study of regulatory T cells in long-lasting Graves disease. Time point defined: newly diagnosed GD, antithyroid drugs for less than 3 months. Construction of the TCR library relied on RNA isolated from PBMCs. Diagnosing Graves' disease relied on the American Thyroid Association guidelines. Germline V gene sequence: CDR1 SGHRS, CDR2 YFSETQ. Losses at the gene ends were 1 base for V and 7 bases for J; bases not matched to a gene: 6. The CDR3 sequence is 14 residues long. iRepertoire HTBI primers and Arm-PCR of CDR3 regions built TCR beta libraries. Each CDR3 protein is one row after TCRdb ran MiXCR on the multiplex PCR reads. The repertoire holds 440,000 or so distinct CDR3 sequences, with 15% as singletons. This sample also belongs to another study, concerning T cells in Graves' hyperthyroidism and ophthalmopathy. That paper states: Patients having uncontrolled infection, another autoimmune disease, pregnancy or lactation were not included. Carried out on the TCR CDR3, a first-round RT-PCR used the HTBI primer set.

The specimen was peripheral blood mononuclear cells (PBMCs), collected at new diagnosis, from a patient treated with antithyroid drugs. This TCR was recovered from a woman in her twenties or thirties with Graves disease. The chain combines TRBV5-1 with TRBJ1-1; 8 bases are a match to TRBD1. CDR3 region: CASSLLGQGGEAFF. CDR3 nucleotides: TGCGCCAGCAGCTTGTTAGGACAGGGAGGTGAAGCTTTCTTT.